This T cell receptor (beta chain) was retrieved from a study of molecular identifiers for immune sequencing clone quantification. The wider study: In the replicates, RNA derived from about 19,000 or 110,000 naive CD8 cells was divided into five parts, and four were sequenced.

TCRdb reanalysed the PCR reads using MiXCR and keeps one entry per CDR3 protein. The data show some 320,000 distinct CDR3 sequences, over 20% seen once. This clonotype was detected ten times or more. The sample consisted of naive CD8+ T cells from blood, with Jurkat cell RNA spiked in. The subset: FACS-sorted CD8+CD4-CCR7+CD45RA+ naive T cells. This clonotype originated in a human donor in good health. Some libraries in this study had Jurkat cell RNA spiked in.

The CDR3 bases are TGTGCCAGCAGCTTCCGGGACAGCAACGAGCAGTTCTTC. Protein sequence: CASSFRDSNEQFF. The chain joins TRBV5-6 to TRBJ2-1; 7 bases match TRBD1. This CDR3 has 13 residues. The V and J ends lost 2 bases and 10 bases, in that order; junction bases with no gene match: 6. Germline values: CDR1 SGHDT, CDR2 YYEEEE.